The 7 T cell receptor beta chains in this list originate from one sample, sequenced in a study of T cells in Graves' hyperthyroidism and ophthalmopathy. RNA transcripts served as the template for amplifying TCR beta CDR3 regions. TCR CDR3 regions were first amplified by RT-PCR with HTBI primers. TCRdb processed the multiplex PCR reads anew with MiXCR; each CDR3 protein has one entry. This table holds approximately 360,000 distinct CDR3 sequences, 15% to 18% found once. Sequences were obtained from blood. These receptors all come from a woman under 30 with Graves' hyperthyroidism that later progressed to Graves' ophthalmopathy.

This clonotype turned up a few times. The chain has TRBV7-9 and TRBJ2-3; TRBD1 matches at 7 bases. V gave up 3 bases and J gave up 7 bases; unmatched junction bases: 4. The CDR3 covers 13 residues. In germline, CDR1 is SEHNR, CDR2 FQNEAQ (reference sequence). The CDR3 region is CASSLPGQYTQYF. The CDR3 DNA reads TGTGCCAGCAGCTTGCCGGGACAGTATACGCAGTATTTT.

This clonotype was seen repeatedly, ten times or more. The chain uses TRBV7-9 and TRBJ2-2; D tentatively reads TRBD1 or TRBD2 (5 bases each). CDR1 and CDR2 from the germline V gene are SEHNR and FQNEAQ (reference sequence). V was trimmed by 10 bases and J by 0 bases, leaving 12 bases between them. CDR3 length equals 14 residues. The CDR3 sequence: CAIPGPSNTGELFF. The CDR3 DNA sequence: TGTGCCATCCCGGGACCCTCGAACACCGGGGAGCTGTTTTTT.

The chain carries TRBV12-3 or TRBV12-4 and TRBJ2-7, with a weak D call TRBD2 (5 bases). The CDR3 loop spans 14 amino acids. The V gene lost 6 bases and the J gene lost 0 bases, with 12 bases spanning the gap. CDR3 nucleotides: TGTGCCAGCAGACCGGGAACGGGCTCCTACGAGCAGTACTTC. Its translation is CASRPGTGSYEQYF.

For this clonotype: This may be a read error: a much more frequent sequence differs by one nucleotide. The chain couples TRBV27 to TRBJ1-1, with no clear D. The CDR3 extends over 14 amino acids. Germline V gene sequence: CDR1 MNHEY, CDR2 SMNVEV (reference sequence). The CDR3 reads CASTLGGGNTEASF. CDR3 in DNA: TGTGCCAGCACCCTGGGTGGTGGGAACACTGAAGCTTCCTTT.

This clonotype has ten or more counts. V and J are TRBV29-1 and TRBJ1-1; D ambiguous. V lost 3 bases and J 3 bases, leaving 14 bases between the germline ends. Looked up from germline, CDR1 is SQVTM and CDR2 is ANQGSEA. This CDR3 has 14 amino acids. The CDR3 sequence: CSVDPPGWDTEAFF. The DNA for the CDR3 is TGCAGCGTTGACCCGCCGGGGTGGGACACTGAAGCTTTCTTT.

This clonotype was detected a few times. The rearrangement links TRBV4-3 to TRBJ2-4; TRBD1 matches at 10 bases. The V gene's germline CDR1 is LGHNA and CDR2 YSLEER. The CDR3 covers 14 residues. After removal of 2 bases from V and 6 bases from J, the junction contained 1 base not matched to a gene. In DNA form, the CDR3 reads TGCGCCAGCAGCCAATGGGACAGGGGAAACATTCAGTACTTC. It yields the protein CASSQWDRGNIQYF.

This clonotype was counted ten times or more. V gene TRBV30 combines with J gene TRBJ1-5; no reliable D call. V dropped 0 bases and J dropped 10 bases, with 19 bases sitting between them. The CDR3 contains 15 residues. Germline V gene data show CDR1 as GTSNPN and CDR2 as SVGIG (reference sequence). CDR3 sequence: CAWSVLDRRHLPQHF. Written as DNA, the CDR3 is TGTGCCTGGAGTGTTTTGGACCGTAGGCACTTACCCCAGCATTTT. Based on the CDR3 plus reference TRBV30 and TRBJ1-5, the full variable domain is SQTIHQWPATLVQPVGSPLSLECTVEGTSNPNLYWYRQAAGRGLQLLFYSVGIGQISSEVPQNLSASRPQDRQFILSSKKLLLSDSGFYLCAWSVLDRRHLPQHFGDGTRLSIL.